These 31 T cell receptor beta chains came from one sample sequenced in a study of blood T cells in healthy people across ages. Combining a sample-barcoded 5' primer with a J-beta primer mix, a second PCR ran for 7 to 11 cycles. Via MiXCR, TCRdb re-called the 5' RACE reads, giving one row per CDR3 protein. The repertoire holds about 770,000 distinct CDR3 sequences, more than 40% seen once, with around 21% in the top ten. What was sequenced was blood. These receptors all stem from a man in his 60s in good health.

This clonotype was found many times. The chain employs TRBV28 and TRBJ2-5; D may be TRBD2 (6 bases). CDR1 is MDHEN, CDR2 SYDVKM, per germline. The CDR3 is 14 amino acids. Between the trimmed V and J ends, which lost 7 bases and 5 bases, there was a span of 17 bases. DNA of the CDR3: TGTGCCAGCACTCTGCGACTAGGGTGGGAGACCCAGTACTTC. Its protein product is CASTLRLGWETQYF.

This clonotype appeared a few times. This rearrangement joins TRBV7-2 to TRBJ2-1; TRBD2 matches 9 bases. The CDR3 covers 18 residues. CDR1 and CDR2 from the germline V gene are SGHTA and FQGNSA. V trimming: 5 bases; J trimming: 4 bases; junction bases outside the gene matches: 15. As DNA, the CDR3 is TGTGCCAGCAGCCTTTGGCCCGGCGGGGGGGGCAAGTACAATGAGCAGTTCTTC. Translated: CASSLWPGGGGKYNEQFF. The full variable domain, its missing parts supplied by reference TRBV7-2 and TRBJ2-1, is GAGVSQSPSNKVTEKGKDVELRCDPISGHTALYWYRQSLGQGLEFLIYFQGNSAPDKSGLPSDRFSAERTGGSVSTLTIQRTQQEDSAVYLCASSLWPGGGGKYNEQFFGPGTRLTVL.

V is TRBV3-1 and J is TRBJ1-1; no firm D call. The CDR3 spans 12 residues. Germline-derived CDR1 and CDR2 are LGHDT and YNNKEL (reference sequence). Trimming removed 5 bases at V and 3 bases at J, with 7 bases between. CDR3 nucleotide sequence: TGTGCCAGCAGCGATTTGGACACTGAAGCTTTCTTT. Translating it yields CASSDLDTEAFF.

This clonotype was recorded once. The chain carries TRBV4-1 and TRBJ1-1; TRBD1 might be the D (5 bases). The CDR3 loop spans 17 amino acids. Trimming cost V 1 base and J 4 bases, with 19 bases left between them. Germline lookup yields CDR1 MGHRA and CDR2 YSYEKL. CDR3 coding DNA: TGCGCCAGCAGCCAAGGGGGACTGGGGCTTGGTGGCACTGAAGCTTTCTTT. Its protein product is CASSQGGLGLGGTEAFF.

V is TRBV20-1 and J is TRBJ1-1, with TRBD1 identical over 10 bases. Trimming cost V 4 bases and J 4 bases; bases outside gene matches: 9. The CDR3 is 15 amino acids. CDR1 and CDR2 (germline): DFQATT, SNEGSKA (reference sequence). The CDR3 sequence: CSATPGQGYGTEAFF. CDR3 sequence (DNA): TGCAGTGCTACGCCGGGACAGGGGTATGGCACTGAAGCTTTCTTT.

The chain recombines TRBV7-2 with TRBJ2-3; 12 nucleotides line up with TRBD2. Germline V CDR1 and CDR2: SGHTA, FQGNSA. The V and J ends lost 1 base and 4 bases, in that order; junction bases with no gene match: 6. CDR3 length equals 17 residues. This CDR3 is CASSLGLAGGRADTQYF. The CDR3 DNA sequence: TGTGCCAGCAGCTTAGGGCTAGCGGGGGGGCGCGCAGATACGCAGTATTTT.

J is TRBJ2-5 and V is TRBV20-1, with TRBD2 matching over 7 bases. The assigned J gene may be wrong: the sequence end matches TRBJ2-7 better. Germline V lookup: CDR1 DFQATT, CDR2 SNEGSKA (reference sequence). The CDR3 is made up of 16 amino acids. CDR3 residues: CSARDPMTSSPHEQYF. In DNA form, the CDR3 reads TGCAGTGCTAGAGACCCTATGACTAGCTCTCCCCACGAGCAGTACTTC.

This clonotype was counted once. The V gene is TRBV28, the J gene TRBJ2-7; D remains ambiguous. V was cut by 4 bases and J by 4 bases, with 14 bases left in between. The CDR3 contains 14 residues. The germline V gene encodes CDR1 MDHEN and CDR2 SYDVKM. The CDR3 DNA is TGTGCCAGCAGTTCCCCCCGATACGGGTACGAGCAGTACTTC. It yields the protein CASSSPRYGYEQYF.

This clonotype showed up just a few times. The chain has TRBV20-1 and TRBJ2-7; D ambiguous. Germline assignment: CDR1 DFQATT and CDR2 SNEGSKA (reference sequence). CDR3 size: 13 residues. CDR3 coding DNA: TGCAGCGCAATCGGGCCATCCCCCAACGAGCAGTACTTC. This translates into CSAIGPSPNEQYF.

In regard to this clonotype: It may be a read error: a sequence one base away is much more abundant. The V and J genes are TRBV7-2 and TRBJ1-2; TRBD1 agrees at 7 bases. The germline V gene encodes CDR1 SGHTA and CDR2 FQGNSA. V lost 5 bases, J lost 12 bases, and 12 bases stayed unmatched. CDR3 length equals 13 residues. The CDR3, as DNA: TGTGCCAGCAGCCCAGGGGGTACGGAAGGCGACACCTTC. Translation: CASSPGGTEGDTF.

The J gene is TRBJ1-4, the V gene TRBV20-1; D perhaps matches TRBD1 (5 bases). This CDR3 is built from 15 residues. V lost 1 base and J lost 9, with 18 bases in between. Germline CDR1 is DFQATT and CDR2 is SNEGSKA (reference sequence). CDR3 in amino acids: CSARVGGLQGKKLFF. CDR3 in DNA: TGCAGTGCTAGAGTGGGAGGACTCCAGGGCAAAAAACTGTTTTTT.

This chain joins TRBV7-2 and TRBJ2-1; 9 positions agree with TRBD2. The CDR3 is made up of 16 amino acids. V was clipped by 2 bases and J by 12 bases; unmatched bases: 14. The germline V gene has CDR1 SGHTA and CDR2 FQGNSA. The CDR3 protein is CASSLNPSGAGDTQFF. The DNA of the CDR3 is TGTGCCAGCAGCTTAAATCCTAGCGGGGCGGGAGATACGCAGTTCTTC.

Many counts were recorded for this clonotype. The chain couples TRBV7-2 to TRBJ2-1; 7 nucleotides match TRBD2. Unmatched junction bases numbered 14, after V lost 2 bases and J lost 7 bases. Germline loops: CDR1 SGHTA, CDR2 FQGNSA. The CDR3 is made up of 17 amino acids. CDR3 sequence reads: CASSLWGGSGGGNEQFF. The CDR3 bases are TGTGCCAGCAGCTTATGGGGGGGGAGCGGTGGTGGAAATGAGCAGTTCTTC.

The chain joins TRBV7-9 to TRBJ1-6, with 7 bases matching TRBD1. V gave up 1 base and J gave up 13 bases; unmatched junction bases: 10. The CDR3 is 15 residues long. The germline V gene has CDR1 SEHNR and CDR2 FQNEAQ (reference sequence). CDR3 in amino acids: CASSLGRDSAEPLHF. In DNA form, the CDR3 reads TGTGCCAGCAGCTTAGGCAGGGACAGTGCGGAGCCCCTCCACTTT.

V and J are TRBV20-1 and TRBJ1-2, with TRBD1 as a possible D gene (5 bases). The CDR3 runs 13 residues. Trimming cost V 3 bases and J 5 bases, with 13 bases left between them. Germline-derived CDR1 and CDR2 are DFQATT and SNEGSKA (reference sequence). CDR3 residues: CSASPGRTYGYTF. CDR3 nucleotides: TGCAGTGCTAGCCCAGGGCGAACTTATGGCTACACCTTC.

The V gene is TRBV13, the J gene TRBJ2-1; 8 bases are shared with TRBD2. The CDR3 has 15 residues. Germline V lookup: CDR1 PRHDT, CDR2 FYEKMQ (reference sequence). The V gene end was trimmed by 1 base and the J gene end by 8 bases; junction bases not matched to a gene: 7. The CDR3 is CASSLDRGGADEQFF. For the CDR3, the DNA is TGTGCCAGCAGCTTAGATCGGGGGGGTGCGGATGAGCAGTTCTTC.

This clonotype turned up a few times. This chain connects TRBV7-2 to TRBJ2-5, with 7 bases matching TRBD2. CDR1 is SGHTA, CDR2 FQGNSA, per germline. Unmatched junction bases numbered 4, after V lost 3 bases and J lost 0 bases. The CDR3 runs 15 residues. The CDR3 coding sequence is TGTGCCAGCAGCTTGCTAGCGGTGTACCAAGAGACCCAGTACTTC. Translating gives CASSLLAVYQETQYF. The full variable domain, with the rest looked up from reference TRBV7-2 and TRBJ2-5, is GAGVSQSPSNKVTEKGKDVELRCDPISGHTALYWYRQSLGQGLEFLIYFQGNSAPDKSGLPSDRFSAERTGGSVSTLTIQRTQQEDSAVYLCASSLLAVYQETQYFGPGTRLLVL.

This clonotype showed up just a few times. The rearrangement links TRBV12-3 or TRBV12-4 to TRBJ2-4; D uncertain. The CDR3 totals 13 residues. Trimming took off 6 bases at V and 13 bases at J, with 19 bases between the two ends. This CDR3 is CASSTVSVNEQYF. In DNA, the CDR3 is TGTGCCAGCAGCACAGTTTCTGTCAATGAGCAGTACTTC.

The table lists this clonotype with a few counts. CDR3 sequence (DNA): TGTGCCAGCAGCGTAGGCGGGGGGGAGTCCTACGAGCAGTACTTC. Translation: CASSVGGGESYEQYF. The chain has TRBV9 and TRBJ2-7; TRBD2 matches 9 bases. There are 15 residues in the CDR3. With 0 bases clipped from V and 1 base from J, the junction kept 2 bases outside the gene matches. Germline V lookup: CDR1 SGDLS, CDR2 YYNGEE.

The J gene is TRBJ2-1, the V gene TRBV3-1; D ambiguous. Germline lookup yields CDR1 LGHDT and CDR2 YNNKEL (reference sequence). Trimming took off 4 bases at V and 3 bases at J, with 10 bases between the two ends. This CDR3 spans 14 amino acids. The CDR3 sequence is CASSLTLFYNEQFF. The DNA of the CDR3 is TGTGCCAGCAGCCTCACCCTTTTCTACAATGAGCAGTTCTTC.

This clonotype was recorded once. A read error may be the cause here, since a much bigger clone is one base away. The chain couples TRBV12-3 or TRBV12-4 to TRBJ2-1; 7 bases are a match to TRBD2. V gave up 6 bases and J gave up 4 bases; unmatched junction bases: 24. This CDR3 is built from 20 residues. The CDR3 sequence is CASSHPGVAGLLPDYNEQFF. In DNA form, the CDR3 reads TGTGCCAGCAGCCACCCCGGGGTAGCGGGCCTACTCCCCGATTACAATGAGCAGTTCTTC.

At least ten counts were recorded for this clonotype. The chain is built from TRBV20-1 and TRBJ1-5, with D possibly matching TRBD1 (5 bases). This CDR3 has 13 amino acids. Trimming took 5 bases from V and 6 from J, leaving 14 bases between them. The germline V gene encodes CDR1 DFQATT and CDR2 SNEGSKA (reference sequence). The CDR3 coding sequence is TGCAGTGCTCACGGAGGAAGGGGTCAGCCCCAGCATTTT. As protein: CSAHGGRGQPQHF.

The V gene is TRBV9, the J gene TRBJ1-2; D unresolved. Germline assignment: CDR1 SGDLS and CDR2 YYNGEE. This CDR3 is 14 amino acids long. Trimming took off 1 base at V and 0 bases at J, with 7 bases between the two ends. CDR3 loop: CASSVQFSNYGYTF. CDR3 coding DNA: TGTGCCAGCAGCGTACAGTTCTCTAACTATGGCTACACCTTC.

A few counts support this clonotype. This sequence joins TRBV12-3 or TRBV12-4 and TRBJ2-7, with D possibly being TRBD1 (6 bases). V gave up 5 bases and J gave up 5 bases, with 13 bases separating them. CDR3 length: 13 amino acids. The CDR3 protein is CASSPTGSHEQYF. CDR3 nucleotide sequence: TGTGCCAGCAGTCCCACAGGGTCCCACGAGCAGTACTTC.

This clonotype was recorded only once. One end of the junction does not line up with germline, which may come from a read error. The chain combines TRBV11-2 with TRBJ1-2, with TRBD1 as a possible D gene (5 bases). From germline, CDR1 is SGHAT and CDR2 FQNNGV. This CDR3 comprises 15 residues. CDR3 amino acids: CTSSLDSTTNYGYTF. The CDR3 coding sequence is TGTACCAGCAGCTTAGACAGCACAACTAACTATGGCTACACCTTC.

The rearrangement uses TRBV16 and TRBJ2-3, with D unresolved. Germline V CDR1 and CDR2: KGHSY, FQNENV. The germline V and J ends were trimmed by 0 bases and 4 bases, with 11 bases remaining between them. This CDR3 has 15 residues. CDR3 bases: TGTGCCAGCAGCCAATCGGTCGTCAACTCAGATACGCAGTATTTT. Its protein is CASSQSVVNSDTQYF.

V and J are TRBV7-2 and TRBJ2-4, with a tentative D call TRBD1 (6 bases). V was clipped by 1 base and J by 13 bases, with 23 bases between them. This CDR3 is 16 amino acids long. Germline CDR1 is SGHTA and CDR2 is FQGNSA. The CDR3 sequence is CASSLGGPGSNLEQYF. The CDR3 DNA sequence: TGTGCCAGCAGCTTAGGGGGGCCAGGGTCGAATTTGGAGCAGTACTTC.

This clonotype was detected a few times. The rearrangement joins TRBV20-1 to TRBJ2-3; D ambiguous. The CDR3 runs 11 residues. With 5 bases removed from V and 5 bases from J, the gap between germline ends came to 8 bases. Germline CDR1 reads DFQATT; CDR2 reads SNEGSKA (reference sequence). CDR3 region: CSAAAGDTQYF. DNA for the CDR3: TGCAGTGCTGCCGCCGGAGATACGCAGTATTTT.

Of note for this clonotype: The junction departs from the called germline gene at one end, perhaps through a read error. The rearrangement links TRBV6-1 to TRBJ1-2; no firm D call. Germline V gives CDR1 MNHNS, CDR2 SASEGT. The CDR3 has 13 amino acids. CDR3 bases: TGTGCCAACAGTGAAGGTGACCGGCGGGGCTACACCTTC. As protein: CANSEGDRRGYTF.

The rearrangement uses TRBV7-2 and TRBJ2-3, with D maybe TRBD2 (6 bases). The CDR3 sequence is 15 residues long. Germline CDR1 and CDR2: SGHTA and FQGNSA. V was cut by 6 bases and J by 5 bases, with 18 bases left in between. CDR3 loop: CASSLGGLGQDTQYF. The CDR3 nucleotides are TGTGCCAGCAGTTTGGGGGGACTCGGACAAGATACGCAGTATTTT.

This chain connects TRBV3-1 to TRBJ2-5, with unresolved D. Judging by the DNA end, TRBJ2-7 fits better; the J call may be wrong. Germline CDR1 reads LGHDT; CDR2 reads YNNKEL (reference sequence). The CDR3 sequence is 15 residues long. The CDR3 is CASSQDLVRLYEQYF. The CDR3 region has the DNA TGTGCCAGCAGCCAAGATCTGGTCAGGCTCTACGAGCAGTACTTC.